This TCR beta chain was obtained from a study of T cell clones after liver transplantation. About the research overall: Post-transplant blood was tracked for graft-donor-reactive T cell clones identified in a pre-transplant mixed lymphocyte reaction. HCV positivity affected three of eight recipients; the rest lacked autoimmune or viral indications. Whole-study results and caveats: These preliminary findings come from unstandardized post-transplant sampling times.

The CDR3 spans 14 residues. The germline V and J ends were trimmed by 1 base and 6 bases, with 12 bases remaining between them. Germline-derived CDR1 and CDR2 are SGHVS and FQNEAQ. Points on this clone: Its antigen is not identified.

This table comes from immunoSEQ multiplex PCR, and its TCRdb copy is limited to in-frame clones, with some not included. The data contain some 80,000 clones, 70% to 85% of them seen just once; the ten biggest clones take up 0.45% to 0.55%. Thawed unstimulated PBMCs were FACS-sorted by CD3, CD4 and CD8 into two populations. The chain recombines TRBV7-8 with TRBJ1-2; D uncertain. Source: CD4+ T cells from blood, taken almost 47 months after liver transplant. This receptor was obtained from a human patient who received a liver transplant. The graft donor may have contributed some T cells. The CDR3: CASSLDLPLDGYTF. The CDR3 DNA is TGTGCCAGCAGCTTAGATCTCCCTTTGGATGGCTACACCTTC.